This T cell receptor (beta chain) was identified during a study of T cells after yellow fever vaccination (dated by TCRdb to between 2017 and 2020). Regarding the research as a whole: The SMART-Seq v4 Ultra Low Input RNA kit was used to prepare libraries from fractions with low cell numbers. The cohort comprised two healthy male donors, one aged 18 to 30 and one aged 30 to 40 years. Blood was collected at multiple timepoints before and after primary and secondary immunization, and bulk PBMC replicates and cell subsets were isolated. To follow T-cell clones before and after primary and booster YFV17D yellow fever vaccination, bulk TCR alpha and beta repertoires were sequenced over time.

Findings and caveats that apply to the study as a whole: After the booster, most clones that had expanded after primary vaccination were detected again (approximately 96% of CD4 and more than 85% of CD8), suggesting broad maintenance of memory. Only two donors were included in the study, so the extent to which the findings can be generalized is limited. Because abundant contaminating clonotypes from the bulk population could be contained in FACS-sorted repertoires, computational filtering was required. A small share of clonotypes was detected in both CD4 and CD8 compartments, with the overlap likely arising from convergent recombination. The secondary T-cell response was found to be weaker but faster than the primary response, with a peak reached on day 5 rather than on day 15.

Per the publication, the treatment or condition label means: live attenuated yellow fever vaccine strain. A standard Ficoll-Paque protocol was used to isolate PBMCs from peripheral blood. CD4 and CD8 T-cell fractions were isolated with Dynabeads CD4 and CD8 positive selection kits. TriZol was used to extract RNA from bulk PBMCs, from CD4 and CD8 fractions, and from dextramer-positive and dextramer-negative fractions. A note on this clonotype: No antigen is known for it. Base-call qualities are not available, and no considerably larger clone is one nucleotide away.

TCR cDNA was synthesized by 5'RACE template switching, through which a universal primer site and unique molecular identifiers were introduced. cDNA synthesis was primed from both the TCR alpha and TCR beta constant segments. Library amplification involved two PCR steps, and the second step added sample barcodes and sequencing adapters. Sequencing of the libraries was done on either Illumina HiSeq 2500 (2x100 bp) or NovaSeq (2x150 bp). In the original analysis: MIGEC was used to demultiplex reads and collapse the reads into UMI consensus sequences, and MiXCR was used for V(D)J alignment. Vaccine-responding clonotypes were identified with edgeR using replicate PBMC samples, with FDR below 0.01 and a log2 fold change above 5 up to day 15 being required. Bulk clonotypes were assigned CD4 or CD8 identity according to which sequenced CD4 or CD8 repertoire held them at higher abundance. TCRdb redid the processing of the public reads, applying fastp at Q25 and MiXCR, and retained in-frame beta chains. Merged by CDR3 protein, the rows form single entries marked with the most common genes and DNA. These V and J calls derive from TCRdb rather than the authors' analysis. Recorded for this sample are tens of thousands of distinct CDR3 sequences; just over 6.5% of them occurred a single time. Clones ranked in the top ten supply about 40% of the sample.

The CDR3 sequence holds 14 residues, the cysteine and phenylalanine included. Just CDR3 DNA is preserved here, 42 bases in frame from base 1. CDR1 and CDR2 are drawn from the germline V gene: MNHEY, SVGAGI. The V end loses 1 base and the J end loses 7 bases, and a stretch of 8 bases separates them. The specimen comprised CD8+ T cells sorted from PBMCs, sampled about 49 days after the first yellow fever vaccination. This receptor chain uses TRBV6-5 and TRBJ1-6; the D gene cannot be resolved reliably. The receptor's source is a man in his late teens or twenties who received the YFV17D yellow fever vaccine. In nucleotide form, the sequence is TGTGCCAGCAGTTACTGGACGGAGAATTCACCCCTCCACTTT. This is translated as CASSYWTENSPLHF.